Below, one T cell receptor (beta chain) is given with its context. What it recognizes is unknown. The data are from a study of cytomegalovirus exposure and HLA in healthy donors. 60 Vbeta and 13 Jbeta primers were used in PCR. Clones were read by immunoSEQ multiplex PCR, and TCRdb kept only the in-frame ones, dropping some. This sample has roughly 130,000 clones, with more than 80% found just once. The study's findings and limits: The study carried out a later analysis of TCR beta sequences. It associated 15,000 to 20,000 of them with specific HLA alleles at a false discovery rate of 0.05. In a later analysis, productive TCRs from donors in an Asian-associated ancestry cluster reportedly carried fewer N-insertions than the cohort mean. Several V segments, TRBV6-2 and TRBV6-3 among them, could not be told apart and were dropped.

The germline V gene encodes CDR1 SGHVS and CDR2 FNYEAQ. The J segment lost 0 bases and the V segment lost 5 bases, leaving 7 bases of the junction unmatched. The CDR3 has 16 amino acids. Sequences were obtained from PBMCs. The sequence was obtained from a man in his forties in good health and CMV-seronegative. V gene TRBV7-6 combines with J gene TRBJ1-3; 7 positions agree with TRBD1. DNA of the CDR3: TGTGCCAGCAGCGCCAACCAGGGGGGCTCTGGAAACACCATATATTTT. This codes for CASSANQGGSGNTIYF.